This TCR beta chain is from a study of blood T cell repertoires in COVID-19. Study context: From T cells, B-cell-depleted T cells, or PBMCs came the material, which was cDNA or gDNA.

Original data processing: Amplification from reference gene primers served as the basis for estimated nucleated cell counts. Some clones are missing from TCRdb's copy, which holds only in-frame ones; the method was immunoSEQ multiplex PCR. The D gene and trimming were derived from the DNA, and the V and J assignments and clone size from that table. The sample has hundreds of thousands of clones, 85% seen once. Trimming stripped 0 bases from V and 0 bases from J, with 14 bases between. The germline gives CDR1 GTSNPN, CDR2 SVGIG (reference sequence). The CDR3 runs 16 residues. Participants, 18 to 89 years old, spanned fewer than 25 US areas.

The sequence derives from a woman between 45 and 60 years old with acute COVID-19. The gene calls are TRBV30 and TRBJ1-2; perhaps TRBD1 as D (5 bases). Sequenced: PBMCs or T cells enriched from blood (not recorded which). The CDR3 loop is CAWSVGAGWANYGYTF. The CDR3 coding sequence is TGTGCCTGGAGTGTTGGGGCAGGGTGGGCTAACTATGGCTACACCTTC. Complete variable domain (other parts from reference TRBV30 and TRBJ1-2): SQTIHQWPATLVQPVGSPLSLECTVEGTSNPNLYWYRQAAGRGLQLLFYSVGIGQISSEVPQNLSASRPQDRQFILSSKKLLLSDSGFYLCAWSVGAGWANYGYTFGSGTRLTVV.